Shown below are 21 T cell receptor beta chains from a single sample sequenced in a study of regulatory T cells in long-lasting Graves disease. Libraries of TCR beta came from iRepertoire HTBI primers plus Arm-PCR of CDR3 regions. MiXCR, run by TCRdb on the multiplex PCR reads, gives a single entry per CDR3 protein. The sample lists about 460,000 distinct CDR3 sequences, less than 25% occurring once. Specified time point: persistent/refractory GD, antithyroid drugs over 5 years with positive TRAb. Scientists built the TCR library using RNA that was extracted from PBMCs. Sequencing used peripheral blood mononuclear cells (PBMCs), obtained when the disease was refractory, from a patient treated with antithyroid drugs. All receptors derive from a female donor with Graves disease.

This clonotype has more than one count but fewer than ten. The chain employs TRBV9 and TRBJ1-5, with TRBD1 as a possible D gene (6 bases). The CDR3 covers 13 residues. Per germline, CDR1 SGDLS and CDR2 YYNGEE. V lost 4 bases and J lost 3, with 8 bases in between. CDR3 nucleotides: TGTGCCAGCAGCAGGGGGAACAATCAGCCCCAGCATTTT. It translates to CASSRGNNQPQHF.

This clonotype was detected many times. V is TRBV20-1 and J is TRBJ2-7, with 9 bases lining up with TRBD2. CDR3 length: 14 amino acids. V trimming: 6 bases; J trimming: 3 bases; junction bases outside the gene matches: 9. The V gene's germline CDR1 is DFQATT and CDR2 SNEGSKA (reference sequence). DNA for the CDR3: TGCAGTGCGGGCGGAGCGGGGGGCCTCTACGAGCAGTACTTC. Its translation: CSAGGAGGLYEQYF.

This clonotype was seen more than once but under ten times. This chain connects TRBV20-1 to TRBJ2-5; 8 nucleotides line up with TRBD2. The CDR3 length is 13 residues. From germline, CDR1 is DFQATT and CDR2 SNEGSKA (reference sequence). The V segment lost 6 bases and the J segment 1 base; nucleotides outside the gene matches: 4. CDR3 protein: CSAELAAQETQYF. CDR3 nucleotide sequence: TGCAGTGCCGAACTAGCGGCCCAAGAGACCCAGTACTTC.

Comments on this clonotype: At one end, the junction sequence differs from germline, possibly due to a read error. The V gene is TRBV30, the J gene TRBJ1-1, with TRBD1 as a possible D gene (5 bases). CDR3 length equals 11 residues. Germline lookup yields CDR1 GTSNPN and CDR2 SVGIG (reference sequence). The CDR3 loop reads CAWRWGTGAFF. DNA for the CDR3: TGTGCCTGGAGATGGGGGACTGGAGCTTTCTTT.

This clonotype was counted many times. The chain recombines TRBV11-2 with TRBJ1-2, with D tentatively TRBD1 (5 bases). CDR3 length: 14 residues. Trimming left V 3 bases short and J 4 bases short, with 12 bases between. CDR1 and CDR2 from the germline V gene are SGHAT and FQNNGV. The CDR3 DNA follows: TGTGCCAGCAGCTTGCCCCCGGGGGGCTATGGCTACACCTTC. Amino acids: CASSLPPGGYGYTF.

The sample holds many counts of this clonotype. The chain couples TRBV6-9 to TRBJ2-4, with no clear D. Germline assignment: CDR1 MNHGY and CDR2 SVAAGI. V lost 4 bases and J 3 bases, leaving 4 bases between the germline ends. This CDR3 is 12 amino acids long. Here the CDR3 DNA reads TGTGCCAGCAGTTCGTTCAAAAACATTCAGTACTTC. This sequence encodes CASSSFKNIQYF.

As concerns this clonotype: Relative to the germline gene, one junction end is altered; a read error may explain this. The chain joins TRBV2 to TRBJ1-6; 10 bases line up with TRBD1. Germline lookup yields CDR1 SNHLY and CDR2 FYNNEI. The CDR3 covers 14 residues. The CDR3 here is CASSDDRGHSPLHF. The CDR3 DNA follows: TGTGCCAGCAGCGATGACAGGGGGCATTCTCCCCTCCACTTT.

The chain has TRBV6-1 and TRBJ1-5; D is possibly TRBD1 (5 bases). The CDR3 runs to 14 residues. The germline CDR1 and CDR2 sequences are MNHNS and SASEGT. The V and J ends lost 5 bases and 4 bases respectively, with 12 bases between them. The CDR3 sequence: CASSPGAANQPQHF. For the CDR3, the DNA is TGTGCCAGCAGTCCCGGGGCCGCAAATCAGCCCCAGCATTTT.

This clonotype was picked up a small number of times. V is TRBV4-3 and J is TRBJ1-1, with D possibly TRBD1 on 5 matching bases. V lost 1 base to trimming and J lost 0 bases, with 15 bases between them. This CDR3 comprises 17 residues. From germline, CDR1 is LGHNA and CDR2 YSLEER. The CDR3 protein is CASSQGPGTVMNTEAFF. Written as DNA, the CDR3 is TGCGCCAGCAGCCAAGGACCAGGGACGGTCATGAACACTGAAGCTTTCTTT.

A remark on this clonotype: One end of the junction is discordant with germline, which a read error may explain. The gene calls are TRBV28 and TRBJ1-1; weak D call: TRBD1 (5 bases). This CDR3 spans 12 amino acids. CDR1 MDHEN and CDR2 SYDVKM come from the germline V gene. The CDR3 bases are TGTGCCACCCGAGGCAGGGACGCTGAAACTTTCTTT. Translating it yields CATRGRDAETFF.

Here the CDR3 DNA reads TGTGCCAGCAGTTACTCGACAAGGGGGTACTCCTACGAGCAGTACTTC. Residues: CASSYSTRGYSYEQYF. V usage is TRBV6-2 or TRBV6-3 and J usage is TRBJ2-7; maybe TRBD1 (6 bases). Trimming pared 0 bases from V and 0 bases from J, leaving 12 bases between. This CDR3 comprises 16 residues. Germline CDR1 and CDR2: MNHEY and SVGEGT.

A word on this clonotype: A single base separates this from a much larger clone, so it may be a read error. The chain has TRBV30 and TRBJ1-1; perhaps TRBD1 as D (6 bases). In germline, CDR1 is GTSNPN, CDR2 SVGIG (reference sequence). The CDR3 spans 14 residues. The CDR3 spells CAGDRQAKNIEAFF. CDR3 coding DNA: TGTGCCGGTGACCGACAGGCGAAGAACATTGAAGCTTTCTTT.

This clonotype was seen at least ten times. The chain couples TRBV28 to TRBJ2-6; no reliable D call. The V end was cut by 6 bases, the J end by 2 bases, with 11 bases between. Per the germline V gene, CDR1 is MDHEN and CDR2 is SYDVKM. The CDR3 spans 15 residues. As DNA, the CDR3 is TGTGCCAGCAGCCGAGGTTCGGCTGGGGCCAACGTCCTGACTTTC. This translates into CASSRGSAGANVLTF.

This clonotype was counted at least ten times. The chain couples TRBV6-5 to TRBJ1-1; perhaps TRBD1 as D (5 bases). V was trimmed by 2 bases and J by 0 bases, leaving 7 bases between them. The CDR3 has 14 amino acids. Germline CDR1 and CDR2: MNHEY and SVGAGI. CDR3 sequence (DNA): TGTGCCAGCAGTTACGACAGCTTGAACACTGAAGCTTTCTTT. Translating it yields CASSYDSLNTEAFF.

Many counts were recorded for this clonotype. The chain links TRBV12-3 or TRBV12-4 to TRBJ1-5; D remains unclear. V was pared by 3 bases and J by 0 bases, with 9 bases between. This CDR3 is built from 15 residues. CDR3 nucleotides: TGTGCCAGCAGTTTGAGGGAATATAGCAATCAGCCCCAGCATTTT. Amino acid sequence: CASSLREYSNQPQHF.

This clonotype came up a few times. The chain recombines TRBV18 with TRBJ1-1; D is unresolved. The CDR3 runs to 14 residues. V was shortened by 1 base and J by 2 bases, with 8 bases between the two germline ends. CDR1 is KGHSH, CDR2 LQKENI, per germline. CDR3 residues: CASSPLLDNTEAFF. CDR3 sequence (DNA): TGTGCCAGCTCACCACTCTTAGACAACACTGAAGCTTTCTTT.

This clonotype has more than one count but fewer than ten. This rearrangement joins TRBV30 to TRBJ2-5, with unresolved D. Deletions cut 2 bases from V and 2 bases from J, with 12 bases between. Per germline, CDR1 GTSNPN and CDR2 SVGIG (reference sequence). CDR3 length: 14 amino acids. DNA of the CDR3: TGTGCCTGGAGTCGTGGAAGGATGCAAGAGACCCAGTACTTC. Translated, it gives CAWSRGRMQETQYF.

This clonotype was seen at least ten times. The genes are TRBV6-2 or TRBV6-3 and TRBJ2-5; D is uncertain. The V end was cut by 5 bases, the J end by 0 bases, with 10 bases between. Looked up from germline, CDR1 is MNHEY and CDR2 is SVGEGT. The CDR3 spans 14 residues. For the CDR3, the DNA is TGTGCCAGCAGTCCCGGCGACTACCAAGAGACCCAGTACTTC. Translation: CASSPGDYQETQYF.

This clonotype was counted at least ten times. The rearrangement links TRBV2 to TRBJ2-7, with a weak D call TRBD1 (6 bases). CDR1 and CDR2 (germline): SNHLY, FYNNEI. CDR3 size: 13 residues. The V end was cut by 7 bases, the J end by 3 bases, with 13 bases between. The CDR3 loop reads CASTTGQNYEQYF. Written as DNA, the CDR3 is TGTGCCAGCACAACAGGACAGAACTACGAGCAGTACTTC.

To note about this clonotype: One base away lies a much larger clone, so this may be a sequencing read error. This sequence joins TRBV28 and TRBJ2-2, with TRBD1 matching 9 bases. CDR3 length: 14 amino acids. Germline values: CDR1 MDHEN, CDR2 SYDVKM. Unmatched junction bases numbered 8, after V lost 5 bases and J lost 10 bases. The CDR3 DNA sequence: TGTGCCAGCAGTCCAGGTCACAGGGGGCAGGAGCTGTTTTTT. Translating gives CASSPGHRGQELFF.

CDR3 region: CASSRKRATGLGIVYEQYF. Written as DNA, the CDR3 is TGTGCCAGCAGCCGGAAAAGGGCGACAGGGCTCGGAATCGTTTACGAGCAGTACTTC. This chain links TRBV4-2 with TRBJ2-7, with 7 nucleotides matching TRBD1. This CDR3 has 19 residues. V was pared by 4 bases and J by 4 bases, with 22 bases of the junction left unmatched. CDR1 and CDR2 (germline): LGHNA, YNFKEQ.